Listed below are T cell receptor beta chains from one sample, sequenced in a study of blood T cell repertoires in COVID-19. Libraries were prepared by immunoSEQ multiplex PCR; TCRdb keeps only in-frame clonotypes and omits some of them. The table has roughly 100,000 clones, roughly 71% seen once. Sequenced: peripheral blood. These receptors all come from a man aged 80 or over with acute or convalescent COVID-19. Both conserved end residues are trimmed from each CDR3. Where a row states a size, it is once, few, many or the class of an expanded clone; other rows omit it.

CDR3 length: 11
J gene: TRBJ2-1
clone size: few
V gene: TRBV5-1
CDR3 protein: ASSLELMNEQF

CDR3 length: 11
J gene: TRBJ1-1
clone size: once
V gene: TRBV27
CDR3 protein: ASSIGQGTSAF

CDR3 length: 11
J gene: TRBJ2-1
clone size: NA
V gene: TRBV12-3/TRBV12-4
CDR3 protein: ASRAPNDNEQF

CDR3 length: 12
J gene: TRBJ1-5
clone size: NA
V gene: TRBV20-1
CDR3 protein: SASGQASNQPQH

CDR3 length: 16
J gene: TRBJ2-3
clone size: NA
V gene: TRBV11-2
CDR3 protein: ASSSRTSGRIGRDTQY

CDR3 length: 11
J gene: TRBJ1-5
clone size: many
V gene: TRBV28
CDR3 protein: ASRLDRLGPQH

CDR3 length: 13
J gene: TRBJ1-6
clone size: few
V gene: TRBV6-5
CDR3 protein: AGGNTGSYNSPLH

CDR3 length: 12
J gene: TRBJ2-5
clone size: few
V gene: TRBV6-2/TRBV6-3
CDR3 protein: ASSPAGSVKTQY

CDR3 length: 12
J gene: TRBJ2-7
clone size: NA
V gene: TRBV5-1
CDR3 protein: ASSFDDRHLEQY

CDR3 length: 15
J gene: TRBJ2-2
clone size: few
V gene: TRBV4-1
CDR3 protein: ASTSGRSGTNTGELF

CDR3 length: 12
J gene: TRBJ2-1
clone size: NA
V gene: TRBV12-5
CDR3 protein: ASGLGQGWREQF

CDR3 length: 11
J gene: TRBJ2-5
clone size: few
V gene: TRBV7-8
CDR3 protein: ASSLALAETQY

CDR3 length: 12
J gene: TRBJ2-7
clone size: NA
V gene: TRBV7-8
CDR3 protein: ASSFPGVSYEQY

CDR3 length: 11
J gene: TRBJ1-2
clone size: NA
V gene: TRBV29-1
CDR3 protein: SVEWSPNYGYT

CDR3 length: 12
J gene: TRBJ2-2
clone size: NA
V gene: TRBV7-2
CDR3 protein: ASSQGQYTGELF

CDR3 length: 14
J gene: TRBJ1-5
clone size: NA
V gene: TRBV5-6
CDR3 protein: ASRNWGQTSNQPQH

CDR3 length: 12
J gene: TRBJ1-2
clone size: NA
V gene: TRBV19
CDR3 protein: ATVGRGRDYGYT

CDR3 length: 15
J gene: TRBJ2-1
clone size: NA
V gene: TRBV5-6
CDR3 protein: ASSLLGSTKRGNEQF

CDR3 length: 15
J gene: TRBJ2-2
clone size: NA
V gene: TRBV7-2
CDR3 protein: ASSPIEVAGVVGELF

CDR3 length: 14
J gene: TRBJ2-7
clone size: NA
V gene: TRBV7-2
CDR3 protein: ASSLEGSSGTYEQY

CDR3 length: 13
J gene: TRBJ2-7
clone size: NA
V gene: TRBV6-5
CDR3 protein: ASSYGAGLGYEQY

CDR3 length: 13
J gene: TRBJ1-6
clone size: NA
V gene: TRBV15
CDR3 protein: ATSYRGQYNSPLH

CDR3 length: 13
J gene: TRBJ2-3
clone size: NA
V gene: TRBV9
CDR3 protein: ASAPDRGRQDTQY

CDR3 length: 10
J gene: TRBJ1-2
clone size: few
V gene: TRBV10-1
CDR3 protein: ASSDGVYGYT

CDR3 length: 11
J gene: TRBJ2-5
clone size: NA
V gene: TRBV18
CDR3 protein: ASSPPGRETQY

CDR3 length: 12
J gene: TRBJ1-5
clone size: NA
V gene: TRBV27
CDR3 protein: ASSFGQGRGPQH

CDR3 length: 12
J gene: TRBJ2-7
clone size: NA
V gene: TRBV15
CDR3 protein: ATSRGRSSYEQY

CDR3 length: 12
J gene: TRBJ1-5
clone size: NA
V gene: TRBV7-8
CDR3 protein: ASSLPVANQPQH

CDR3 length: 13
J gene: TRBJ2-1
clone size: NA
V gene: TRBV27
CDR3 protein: ASSLSLAGYNEQF

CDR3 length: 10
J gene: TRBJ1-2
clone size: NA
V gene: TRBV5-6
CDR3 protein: ASQRGGNGYT

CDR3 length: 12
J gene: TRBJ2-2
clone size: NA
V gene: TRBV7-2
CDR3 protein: ASSLRTVTGELF

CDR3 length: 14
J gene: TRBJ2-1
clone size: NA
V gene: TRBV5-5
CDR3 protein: ASSPRLAGPYNEQF

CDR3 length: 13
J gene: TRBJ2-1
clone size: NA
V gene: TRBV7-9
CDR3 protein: ASSPGTRSYNEQF

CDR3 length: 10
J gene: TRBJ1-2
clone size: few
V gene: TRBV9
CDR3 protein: ASSGTNYGYT

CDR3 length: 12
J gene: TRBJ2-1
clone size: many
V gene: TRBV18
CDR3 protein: ASSPISGSNEQF

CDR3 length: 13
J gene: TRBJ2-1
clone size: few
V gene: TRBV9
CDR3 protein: ASSMTSLAYNEQF

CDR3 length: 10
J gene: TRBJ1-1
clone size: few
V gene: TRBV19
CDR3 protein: ASSDSFTEAF

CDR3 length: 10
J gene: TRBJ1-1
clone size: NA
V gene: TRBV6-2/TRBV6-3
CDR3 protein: ASSFGRTEAF

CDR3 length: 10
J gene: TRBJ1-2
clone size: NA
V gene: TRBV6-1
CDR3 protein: ASSEGSYGYT

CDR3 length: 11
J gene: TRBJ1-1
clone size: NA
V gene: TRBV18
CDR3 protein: ASSPEMNTEAF

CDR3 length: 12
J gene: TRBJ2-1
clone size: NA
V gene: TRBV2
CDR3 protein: ASSVPQVYNEQF

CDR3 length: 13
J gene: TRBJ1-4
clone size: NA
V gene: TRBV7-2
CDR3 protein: ASSLGGQVGEKLF

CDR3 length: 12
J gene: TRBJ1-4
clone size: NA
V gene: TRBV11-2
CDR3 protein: ASSRGGGNEKLF

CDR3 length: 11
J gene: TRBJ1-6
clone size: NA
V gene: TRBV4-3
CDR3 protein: ASSSQGSSPLH

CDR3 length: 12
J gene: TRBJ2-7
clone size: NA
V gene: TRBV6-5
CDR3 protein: ASGIRQGGYEQY